Listed below are T cell receptor beta chains from one sample, sequenced in a study of a mutant IDH1 vaccine in newly diagnosed glioma. Produced via immunoSEQ multiplex PCR; TCRdb's table is partial and in-frame only. The sample holds 10,000 to 15,000 clones, just over 75% seen once. Which antigens these TCRs recognize remains unknown. The material sequenced was PBMCs, taken from a glioma patient whose treatment included an IDH1 peptide vaccine. Receptors were obtained from a woman aged 40 to 50 with glioma. The CDR3 runs from the conserved cysteine through the conserved F or W. The D gene is left open where the match is weak. A row's size may be missing; if present it is once, few, many or a size class.

cdr3_nt cdr3_aa cdr3_length j_call d_call v_call clone_size
TGTGCCAGCAGGTACCTCGGAAGCCTGAACACTGAAGCTTTCTTT CASRYLGSLNTEAFF 15 TRBJ1-1 - TRBV5-5 -
TGTGCCAGCAGAAGCCCCTCTGGAAACACCATATATTTT CASRSPSGNTIYF 13 TRBJ1-3 - TRBV9 once
TGTGCCAGCACCCCCAGGGAGAACACTGAAGCTTTCTTT CASTPRENTEAFF 13 TRBJ1-1 - TRBV6-5 -
TGCAGCGTTACCACCGGGACAGGTGAAGACACCTTC CSVTTGTGEDTF 12 TRBJ1-2 TRBD1 TRBV29-1 -
TGTGCCAGCAGCAAAGCATTAAGGCAGCCTCTGACAGATACGCAGTATTTT CASSKALRQPLTDTQYF 17 TRBJ2-3 - TRBV21-1 -
TGTGCCAGTAGTATGGGAGTAACGCGGAAAGCCAAAAACATTCAGTACTTC CASSMGVTRKAKNIQYF 17 TRBJ2-4 - TRBV19 -
TGTGCCAGCAGCGTAGACTTCAGAGACAAGCAGTACTTC CASSVDFRDKQYF 13 TRBJ2-7 - TRBV9 -
TGCGCCAGCAGCCTCGAGACTCTCGGGAATGAGCAGTTCTTC CASSLETLGNEQFF 14 TRBJ2-1 - TRBV5-1 -
TGCGCCAGCAGCCAAGGAATCGGGACAGGTCCCTACGAGCAGTACTTC CASSQGIGTGPYEQYF 16 TRBJ2-7 TRBD1 TRBV4-3 -
TGTGCCACCCCGTCGAGTTACTATGGCTACACCTTC CATPSSYYGYTF 12 TRBJ1-2 - TRBV7-2 -
TGTGCCAGCAGTTGGGGACAACTAGCGGAAGAGACCCAGTACTTC CASSWGQLAEETQYF 15 TRBJ2-5 TRBD2 TRBV6-6 -
TGTGCCAGCAGACAGGGACAGGTATCCGCCGAGCAGTACTTC CASRQGQVSAEQYF 14 TRBJ2-7 TRBD1 TRBV6-1 -
TGTGCCAGCAGTCCGCTGAGGAGGAGCTCCTACAATGAGCAGTTCTTC CASSPLRRSSYNEQFF 16 TRBJ2-1 - TRBV28 -